This TCR beta chain was sequenced for a study of blood T cell repertoires in COVID-19. Some clones are missing from TCRdb's copy, which holds only in-frame ones; the method was immunoSEQ multiplex PCR. The sample records some 170,000 clones, about 88% being singletons. The germline gives CDR1 LNHDA, CDR2 SQIVND (reference sequence). V was pared by 1 base and J by 7 bases, with 8 bases between. The CDR3 is made up of 13 amino acids. The V and J genes are TRBV19 and TRBJ1-3, with D uncertain. The TCR was taken from a human donor with acute COVID-19. The donor label of this sample is uncertain. Input material: PBMCs or T cells enriched from blood (not recorded which). The CDR3 region has the DNA TGTGCCAGTAGTATAGCCACGGGTAACACCATATATTTT. It yields the protein CASSIATGNTIYF. Full variable domain (outside the CDR3, taken from reference TRBV19 and TRBJ1-3): DGGITQSPKYLFRKEGQNVTLSCEQNLNHDAMYWYRQDPGQGLRLIYYSQIVNDFQKGDIAEGYSVSREKKESFPLTVTSAQKNPTAFYLCASSIATGNTIYFGEGSWLTVV.